This passage covers 18 T cell receptor beta chains from one sample sequenced in a study of blood T cell repertoires in COVID-19. TCRdb's copy holds only in-frame clones and misses some; the assay was immunoSEQ multiplex PCR. The data hold around 300,000 clones, with around 86% observed a single time. The sample consisted of peripheral blood. The receptors shown here come from a woman between 40 and 50 years old who had recovered from COVID-19.

This clone was seen only once. The rearrangement links TRBV11-1 to TRBJ2-5; 9 bases match TRBD2. Germline-derived CDR1 and CDR2 are SGHAT and FQDESV (reference sequence). The CDR3 length is 13 residues. V dropped 3 bases and J dropped 5; count of bases not matched to a gene: 1. The CDR3 is CASSFSGSETQYF. Here the CDR3 DNA reads TGTGCCAGCAGCTTTAGCGGGAGTGAGACCCAGTACTTC. Variable domain in full (rest from reference TRBV11-1 and TRBJ2-5): EAEVAQSPRYKITEKSQAVAFWCDPISGHATLYWYRQILGQGPELLVQFQDESVVDDSQLPKDRFSAERLKGVDSTLKIQPAELGDSAMYLCASSFSGSETQYFGPGTRLLVL.

The J gene is TRBJ2-7, the V gene TRBV11-2; 10 bases fit TRBD1. Germline CDR1 SGHAT, CDR2 FQNNGV. J was trimmed by 0 bases and V by 5 bases; bases with no gene match: 4. This CDR3 is 15 amino acids long. CDR3 nucleotide sequence: TGTGCCAGCAGCCCGGGACAGGGGAACTCCTACGAGCAGTACTTC. As protein: CASSPGQGNSYEQYF.

The rearrangement links TRBV27 to TRBJ2-5, with 10 bases aligning to TRBD2. Germline loops: CDR1 MNHEY, CDR2 SMNVEV (reference sequence). This CDR3 has 15 residues. V gave up 8 bases and J gave up 4 bases; unmatched junction bases: 10. The CDR3 DNA follows: TGTGCCAGCGGGCAGACTAGCGGGTCATCAGAGACCCAGTACTTC. Its translation is CASGQTSGSSETQYF.

The chain recombines TRBV11-1 with TRBJ2-2, with a weak D call TRBD1 (6 bases). V lost 5 bases and J 1 base, leaving 11 bases between the germline ends. CDR3 size: 15 residues. Germline values: CDR1 SGHAT, CDR2 FQDESV (reference sequence). CDR3 region: CASSVTGLNTGELFF. DNA of the CDR3: TGTGCCAGCAGCGTGACAGGCCTGAACACCGGGGAGCTGTTTTTT. The full variable domain, completed using reference TRBV11-1 and TRBJ2-2, is EAEVAQSPRYKITEKSQAVAFWCDPISGHATLYWYRQILGQGPELLVQFQDESVVDDSQLPKDRFSAERLKGVDSTLKIQPAELGDSAMYLCASSVTGLNTGELFFGEGSRLTVL.

This clone has only a few counts. The chain couples TRBV4-2 to TRBJ1-2, with TRBD1 identical over 8 bases. Germline CDR1 and CDR2: LGHNA and YNFKEQ. J lost 3 bases, V lost 2 bases, and 5 bases had no gene match. There are 15 residues in the CDR3. This CDR3 reads CASSQKTGADYGYTF. CDR3 DNA: TGTGCCAGCAGCCAAAAGACAGGGGCTGACTATGGCTACACCTTC.

The chain has TRBV30 and TRBJ1-4; D is unclear. Germline V gene data show CDR1 as GTSNPN and CDR2 as SVGIG (reference sequence). The CDR3 is 14 residues long. The V end lost 3 bases, the J end lost 7 bases, and 15 bases lay between the germline ends. The CDR3 spells CAWSAPGVAEKLFF. The CDR3 DNA sequence: TGTGCCTGGAGCGCTCCCGGGGTGGCTGAAAAACTGTTTTTT.

V and J are TRBV2 and TRBJ2-3; tentative D call: TRBD2 (7 bases). Trimming cost V 4 bases and J 8 bases, with 16 bases left between them. This CDR3 spans 14 amino acids. Per the germline V gene, CDR1 is SNHLY and CDR2 is FYNNEI. The CDR3: CASSGGLADGTQYF. In DNA, the CDR3 is TGTGCCAGCAGTGGGGGGCTAGCGGATGGTACGCAGTATTTT. The full variable domain, completed using reference TRBV2 and TRBJ2-3, is EPEVTQTPSHQVTQMGQEVILRCVPISNHLYFYWYRQILGQKVEFLVSFYNNEISEKSEIFDDQFSVERPDGSNFTLKIRSTKLEDSAMYFCASSGGLADGTQYFGPGTRLTVL.

The chain joins TRBV12-3 or TRBV12-4 to TRBJ2-7, with a tentative D call TRBD1 (6 bases). The CDR3 has 12 residues. V lost 3 bases and J 6 bases, leaving 9 bases between the germline ends. CDR3 nucleotides: TGTGCCAGCAGTTTGCAGGGGTCCGAGCAGTACTTC. Translated: CASSLQGSEQYF.

The chain is built from TRBV19 and TRBJ1-2, with 8 bases matching TRBD1. CDR1 and CDR2 from the germline V gene are LNHDA and SQIVND (reference sequence). The CDR3 has 13 amino acids. The trim removed 8 bases at V and 6 bases at J, leaving 8 bases unmatched. This CDR3 is CASAQGAQDGYTF. The CDR3 bases are TGTGCCAGTGCCCAGGGGGCGCAGGATGGCTACACCTTC.

CDR3 DNA: TGTGCCAGCAGTCCCCGACAGGGGGAGGCTGAAGCTTTCTTT. This encodes CASSPRQGEAEAFF. The genes are TRBV6-6 and TRBJ1-1; 9 positions agree with TRBD1. V dropped 5 bases and J dropped 6; count of bases not matched to a gene: 7. This CDR3 is 14 amino acids long. Per the germline V gene, CDR1 is MNHNY and CDR2 is SVGAGI (reference sequence).

V usage is TRBV7-6 and J usage is TRBJ1-1; 7 positions agree with TRBD1. The germline CDR1 and CDR2 sequences are SGHVS and FNYEAQ. This CDR3 is built from 14 residues. V trimming: 1 base; J trimming: 4 bases; junction bases outside the gene matches: 3. CDR3 protein: CASSLDRGGTEAFF. For the CDR3, the DNA is TGTGCCAGCAGCTTAGACAGGGGTGGCACTGAAGCTTTCTTT.

The chain uses TRBV18 and TRBJ2-7, with D possibly matching TRBD1 (6 bases). The V end was cut by 3 bases, the J end by 5 bases, with 14 bases between. The CDR3 has 14 amino acids. The germline V gene has CDR1 KGHSH and CDR2 LQKENI. CDR3 DNA: TGTGCCAGCTCACCCCGACCAGGGGTCGACGAGCAGTACTTC. Amino acids: CASSPRPGVDEQYF. The full variable domain, with the rest looked up from reference TRBV18 and TRBJ2-7, is NAGVMQNPRHLVRRRGQEARLRCSPMKGHSHVYWYRQLPEEGLKFMVYLQKENIIDESGMPKERFSAEFPKEGPSILRIQQVVRGDSAAYFCASSPRPGVDEQYFGPGTRLTVT.

The genes are TRBV2 and TRBJ1-4; 7 bases are shared with TRBD1. Germline V lookup: CDR1 SNHLY, CDR2 FYNNEI. The CDR3 runs 14 residues. J was trimmed by 4 bases and V by 3 bases; bases with no gene match: 2. CDR3 loop: CASSDRQGNEKLFF. DNA of the CDR3: TGTGCCAGCAGTGACCGACAGGGTAATGAAAAACTGTTTTTT.

As regards this clone: Mismatch with germline at one junction end may stem from a read error. The chain couples TRBV27 to TRBJ2-3, with 8 bases matching TRBD2. Germline V gene lookup returns CDR1 MNHEY and CDR2 SMNVEV (reference sequence). CDR3 length equals 13 residues. The CDR3 sequence is CGTVREGTDTQYF. CDR3 sequence (DNA): TGCGGTACTGTTCGGGAGGGGACAGATACGCAGTATTTT.

This clone was counted once. Sequence at one end of the junction differs from germline and may be a read error. The chain links TRBV7-3 to TRBJ2-5; D is unclear. The germline gives CDR1 SGHTA, CDR2 FQGTGA. The CDR3 consists of 13 residues. The CDR3 DNA reads TGTGCCAGCAGCTTAGGTGGGCAAGGGACCCAGTACTTC. Amino acids: CASSLGGQGTQYF.

This clone was observed once. The chain uses TRBV7-3 and TRBJ2-7, with D tentatively TRBD1 (6 bases). The length of the CDR3 is 15 residues. The ends were cut back, 2 bases at V and 0 bases at J, with 11 bases in the middle. Germline V gene sequence: CDR1 SGHTA, CDR2 FQGTGA. CDR3 in amino acids: CASSLYGDTSYEQYF. The CDR3 coding sequence is TGTGCCAGCAGCTTATACGGGGACACCTCCTACGAGCAGTACTTC. Full variable domain (rest looked up from reference TRBV7-3 and TRBJ2-7): GAGVSQTPSNKVTEKGKYVELRCDPISGHTALYWYRQSLGQGPEFLIYFQGTGAADDSGLPNDRFFAVRPEGSVSTLKIQRTERGDSAVYLCASSLYGDTSYEQYFGPGTRLTVT.

The chain joins TRBV5-1 to TRBJ2-3, with D perhaps matching TRBD2 (6 bases). Trimming stripped 5 bases from V and 3 bases from J, with 16 bases between. The CDR3 loop spans 15 amino acids. In germline, CDR1 is SGHRS, CDR2 YFSETQ. DNA for the CDR3: TGCGCCAGCAGTTCGATAATCGGGAGTACAGATACGCAGTATTTT. As protein: CASSSIIGSTDTQYF.

The chain is built from TRBV11-2 and TRBJ2-4; 8 nucleotides align to TRBD2. CDR3 length: 16 amino acids. Germline V gene sequence: CDR1 SGHAT, CDR2 FQNNGV. V trimming: 7 bases; J trimming: 9 bases; junction bases outside the gene matches: 17. DNA of the CDR3: TGTGCCAGCACCAAGGGAACGGGAGGGCCGAGTGGCATTCAGTACTTC. Translation: CASTKGTGGPSGIQYF.